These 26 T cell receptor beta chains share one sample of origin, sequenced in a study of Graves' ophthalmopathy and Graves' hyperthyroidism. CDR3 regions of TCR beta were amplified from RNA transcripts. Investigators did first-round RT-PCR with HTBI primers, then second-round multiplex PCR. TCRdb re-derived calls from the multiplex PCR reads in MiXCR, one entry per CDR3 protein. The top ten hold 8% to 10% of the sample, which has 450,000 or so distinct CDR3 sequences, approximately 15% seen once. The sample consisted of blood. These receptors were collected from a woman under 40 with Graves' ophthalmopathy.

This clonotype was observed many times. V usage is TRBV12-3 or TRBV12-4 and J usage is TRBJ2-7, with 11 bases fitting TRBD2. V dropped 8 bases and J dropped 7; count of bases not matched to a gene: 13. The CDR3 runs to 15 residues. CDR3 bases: TGTGCCAGCCGCACGACTAGCGGGAACCCTACTGAGCAGTACTTC. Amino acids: CASRTTSGNPTEQYF.

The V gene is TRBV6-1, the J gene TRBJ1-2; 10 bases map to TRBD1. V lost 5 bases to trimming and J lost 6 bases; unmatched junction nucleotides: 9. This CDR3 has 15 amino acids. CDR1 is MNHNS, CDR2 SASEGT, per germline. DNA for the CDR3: TGTGCCAGCAGTCCACAGACAGGGGGCTTCAATGGCTACACCTTC. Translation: CASSPQTGGFNGYTF.

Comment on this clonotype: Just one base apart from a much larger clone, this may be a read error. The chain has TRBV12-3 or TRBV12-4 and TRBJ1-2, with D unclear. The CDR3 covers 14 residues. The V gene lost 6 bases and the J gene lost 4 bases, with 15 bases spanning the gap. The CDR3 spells CASSPPLLTYGYTF. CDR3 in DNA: TGTGCCAGCAGCCCACCTCTGCTTACCTATGGCTACACCTTC.

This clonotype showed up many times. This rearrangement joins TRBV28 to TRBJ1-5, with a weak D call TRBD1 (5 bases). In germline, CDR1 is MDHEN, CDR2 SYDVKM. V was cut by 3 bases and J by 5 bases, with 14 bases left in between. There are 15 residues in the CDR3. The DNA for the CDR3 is TGTGCCAGCAGTTTGAATTTTGACAGTGATCAGCCCCAGCATTTT. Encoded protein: CASSLNFDSDQPQHF.

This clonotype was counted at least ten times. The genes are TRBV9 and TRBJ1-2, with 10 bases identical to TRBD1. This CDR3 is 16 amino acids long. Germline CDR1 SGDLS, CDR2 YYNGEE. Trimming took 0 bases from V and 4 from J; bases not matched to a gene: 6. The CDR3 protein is CASSVGGQGSSYGYTF. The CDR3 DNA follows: TGTGCCAGCAGCGTAGGGGGACAGGGGTCCTCCTATGGCTACACCTTC.

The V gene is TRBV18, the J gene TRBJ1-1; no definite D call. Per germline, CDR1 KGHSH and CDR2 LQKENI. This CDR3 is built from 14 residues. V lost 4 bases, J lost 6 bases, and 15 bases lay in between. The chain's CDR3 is CASSQSRRLAEAFF. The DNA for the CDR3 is TGTGCCAGCTCACAATCCCGGCGGTTGGCTGAAGCTTTCTTT.

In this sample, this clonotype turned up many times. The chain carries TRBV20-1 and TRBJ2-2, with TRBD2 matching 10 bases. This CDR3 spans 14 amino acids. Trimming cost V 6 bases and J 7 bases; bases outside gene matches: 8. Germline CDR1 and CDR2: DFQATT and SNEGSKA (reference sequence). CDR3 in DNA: TGCAGTGCCAAGAGCGGGAGGGCTGTCGGGGAGCTGTTTTTT. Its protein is CSAKSGRAVGELFF.

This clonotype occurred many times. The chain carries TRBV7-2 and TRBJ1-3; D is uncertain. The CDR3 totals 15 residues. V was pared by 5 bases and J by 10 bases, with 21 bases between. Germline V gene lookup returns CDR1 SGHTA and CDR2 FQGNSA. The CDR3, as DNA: TGTGCCAGCAGCCAGAGGCTAGCGGCTCTACAGACCATATATTTT. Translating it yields CASSQRLAALQTIYF.

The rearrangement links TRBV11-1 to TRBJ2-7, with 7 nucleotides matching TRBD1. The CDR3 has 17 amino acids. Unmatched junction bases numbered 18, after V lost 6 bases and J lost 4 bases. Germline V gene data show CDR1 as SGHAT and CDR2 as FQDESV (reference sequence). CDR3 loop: CASSLKGAPVSHYEQYF. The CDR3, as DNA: TGTGCCAGCAGTCTAAAGGGGGCCCCGGTCTCTCATTACGAGCAGTACTTC. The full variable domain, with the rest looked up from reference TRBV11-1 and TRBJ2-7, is EAEVAQSPRYKITEKSQAVAFWCDPISGHATLYWYRQILGQGPELLVQFQDESVVDDSQLPKDRFSAERLKGVDSTLKIQPAELGDSAMYLCASSLKGAPVSHYEQYFGPGTRLTVT.

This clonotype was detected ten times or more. The DNA of the CDR3 is TGCGCCAGCAGCTTGGTTCCGCGGAGCCCCTACGAGCAGTACTTC. It specifies CASSLVPRSPYEQYF. The gene calls are TRBV5-1 and TRBJ2-7; D ambiguous. This CDR3 has 15 amino acids. CDR1 SGHRS and CDR2 YFSETQ come from the germline V gene. V lost 0 bases to trimming and J lost 2 bases, with 12 bases between them.

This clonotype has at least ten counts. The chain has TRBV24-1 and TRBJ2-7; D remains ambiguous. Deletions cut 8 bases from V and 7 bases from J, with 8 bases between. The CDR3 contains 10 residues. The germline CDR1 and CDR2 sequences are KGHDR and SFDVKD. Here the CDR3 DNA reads TGTGCCACCAACCCCCCTGAGCAGTACTTC. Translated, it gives CATNPPEQYF.

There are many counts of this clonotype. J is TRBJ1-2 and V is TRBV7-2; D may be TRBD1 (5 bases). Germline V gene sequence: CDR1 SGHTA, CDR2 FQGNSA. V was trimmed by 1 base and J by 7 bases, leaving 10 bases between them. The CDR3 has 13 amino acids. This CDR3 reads CASSLVGQGGYTF. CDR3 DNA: TGTGCCAGCAGCTTAGTGGGGCAGGGTGGCTACACCTTC.

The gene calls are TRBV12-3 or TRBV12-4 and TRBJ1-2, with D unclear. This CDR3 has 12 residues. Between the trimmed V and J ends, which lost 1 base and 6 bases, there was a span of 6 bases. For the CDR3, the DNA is TGTGCCAGCAGTTTAGTGAAGAATGGCTACACCTTC. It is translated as CASSLVKNGYTF.

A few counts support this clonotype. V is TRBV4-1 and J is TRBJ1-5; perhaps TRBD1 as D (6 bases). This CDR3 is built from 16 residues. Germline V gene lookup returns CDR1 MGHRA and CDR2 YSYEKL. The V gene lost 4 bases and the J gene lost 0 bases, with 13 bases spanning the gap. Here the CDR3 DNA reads TGCGCCAGCAGCCGGGGACATATACTTAGCAATCAGCCCCAGCATTTT. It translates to CASSRGHILSNQPQHF.

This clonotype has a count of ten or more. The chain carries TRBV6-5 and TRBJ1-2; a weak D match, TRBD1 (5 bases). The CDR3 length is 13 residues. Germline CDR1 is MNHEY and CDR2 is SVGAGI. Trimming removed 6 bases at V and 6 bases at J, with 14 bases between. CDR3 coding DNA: TGTGCCAGCAGCTTACGGGAGGGGAATGGCTACACCTTC. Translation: CASSLREGNGYTF.

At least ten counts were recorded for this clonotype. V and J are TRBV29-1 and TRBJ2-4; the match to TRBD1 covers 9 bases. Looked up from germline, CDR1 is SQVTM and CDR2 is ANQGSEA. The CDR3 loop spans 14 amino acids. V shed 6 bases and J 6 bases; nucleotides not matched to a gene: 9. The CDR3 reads CSVADTGGGNIQYF. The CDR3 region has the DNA TGCAGCGTCGCAGATACAGGGGGCGGAAACATTCAGTACTTC.

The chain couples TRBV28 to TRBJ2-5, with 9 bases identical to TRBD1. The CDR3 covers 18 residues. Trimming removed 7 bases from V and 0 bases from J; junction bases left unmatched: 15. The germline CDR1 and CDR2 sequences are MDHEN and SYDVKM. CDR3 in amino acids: CASNPSFGTGMDQETQYF. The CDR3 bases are TGTGCCAGCAACCCATCATTTGGGACAGGGATGGACCAAGAGACCCAGTACTTC.

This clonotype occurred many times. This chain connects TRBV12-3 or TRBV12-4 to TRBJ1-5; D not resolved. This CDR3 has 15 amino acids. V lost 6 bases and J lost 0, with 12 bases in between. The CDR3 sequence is CASRFRGGSNQPQHF. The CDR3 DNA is TGTGCCAGCAGATTCCGAGGTGGTAGCAATCAGCCCCAGCATTTT.

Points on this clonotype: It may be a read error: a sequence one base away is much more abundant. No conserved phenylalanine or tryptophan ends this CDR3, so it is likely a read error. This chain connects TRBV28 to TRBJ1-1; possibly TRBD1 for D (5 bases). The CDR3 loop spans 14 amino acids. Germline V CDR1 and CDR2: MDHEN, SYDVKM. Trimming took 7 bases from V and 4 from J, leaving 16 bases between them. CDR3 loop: CASTPRRGFTEAFL. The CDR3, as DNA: TGTGCCAGCACCCCCCGAAGGGGCTTCACTGAAGCTTTCTTG.

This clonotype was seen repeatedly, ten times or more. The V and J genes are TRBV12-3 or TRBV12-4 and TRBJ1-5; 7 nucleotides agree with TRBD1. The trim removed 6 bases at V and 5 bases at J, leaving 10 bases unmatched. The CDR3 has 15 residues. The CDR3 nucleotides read TGTGCCAGCAGGCGAACAGGGGAGTTGCATCAGCCCCAGCATTTT. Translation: CASRRTGELHQPQHF.

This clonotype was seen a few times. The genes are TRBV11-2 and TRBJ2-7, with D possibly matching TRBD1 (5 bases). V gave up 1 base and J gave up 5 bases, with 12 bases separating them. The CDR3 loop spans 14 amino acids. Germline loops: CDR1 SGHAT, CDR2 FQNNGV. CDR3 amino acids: CASSLGTGRDEQYF. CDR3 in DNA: TGTGCCAGCAGCTTAGGCACAGGCAGGGACGAGCAGTACTTC.

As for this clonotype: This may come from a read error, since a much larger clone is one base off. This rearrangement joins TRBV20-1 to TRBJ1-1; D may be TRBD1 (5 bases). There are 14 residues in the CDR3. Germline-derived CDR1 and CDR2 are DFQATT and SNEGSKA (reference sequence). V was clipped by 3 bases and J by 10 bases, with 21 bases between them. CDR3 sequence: CSASGGFQQYGAFF. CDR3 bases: TGCAGTGCTAGTGGGGGGTTCCAGCAATATGGAGCTTTCTTT.

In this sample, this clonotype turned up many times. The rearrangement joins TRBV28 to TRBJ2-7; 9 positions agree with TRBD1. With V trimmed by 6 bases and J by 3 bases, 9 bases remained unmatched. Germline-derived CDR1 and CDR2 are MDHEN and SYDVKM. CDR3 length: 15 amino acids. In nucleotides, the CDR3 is TGTGCCAGCAGCAACCACGGGACAGGGATCTACGAGCAGTACTTC. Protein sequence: CASSNHGTGIYEQYF.

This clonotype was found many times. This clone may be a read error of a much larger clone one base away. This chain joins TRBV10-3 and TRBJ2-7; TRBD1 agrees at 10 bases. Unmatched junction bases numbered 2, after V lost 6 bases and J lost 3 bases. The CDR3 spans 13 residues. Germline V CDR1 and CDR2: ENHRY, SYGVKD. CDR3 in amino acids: CAISRDRGYEQYF. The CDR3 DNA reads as TGTGCCATCAGCCGGGACAGGGGCTACGAGCAGTACTTC.

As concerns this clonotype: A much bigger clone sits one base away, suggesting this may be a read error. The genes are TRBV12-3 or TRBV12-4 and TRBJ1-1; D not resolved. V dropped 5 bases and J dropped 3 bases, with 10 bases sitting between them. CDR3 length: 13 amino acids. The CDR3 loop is CASSAWWYTEAFF. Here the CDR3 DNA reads TGTGCCAGCAGTGCCTGGTGGTACACTGAAGCTTTCTTT.

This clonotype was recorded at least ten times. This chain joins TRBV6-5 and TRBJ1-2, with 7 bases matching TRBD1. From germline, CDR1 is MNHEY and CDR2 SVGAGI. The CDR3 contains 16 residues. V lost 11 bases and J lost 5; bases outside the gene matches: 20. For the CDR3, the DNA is TGTGCCGCAACGACCGGGACAGATAAATTTTCATATGGCTACACCTTC. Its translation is CAATTGTDKFSYGYTF.